This TCR beta chain appears in the sequencing data of a study of CD8 T cells in Susac syndrome. Overall study results and limits: The study's TCR sequencing and HLA analysis covered a relatively small number of individuals, and the study acknowledged this.

With random hexamers, reverse transcription was performed on about 0.45 to 1 ug of RNA. Multiplex immunoSEQ PCR targeted 54 Vbeta and 13 Jbeta TCR beta segments. TCRdb redid the calling of the immunoSEQ multiplex PCR reads with MiXCR, one entry per CDR3 protein. The table includes fewer than 250,000 distinct CDR3 sequences, about 93% detected once. Regarding this clonotype: Its antigen remains unknown.

CD8+ and CD4+ T cells were negatively isolated; TEMRA cells were FACS-enriched. The V and J ends lost 6 bases and 7 bases respectively, with 15 bases between them. The CDR3 sequence is 13 residues long. The germline V gene has CDR1 MDHEN and CDR2 SYDVKM. What was sequenced was CD4+ T cells from PBMCs. The rearrangement links TRBV28 to TRBJ1-1; D may be TRBD1 (6 bases). The receptor was isolated from a human donor in good health. CDR3 protein: CASRRQAGGEAFF. The CDR3 nucleotides are TGTGCCAGCAGGAGACAGGCCGGGGGTGAAGCTTTCTTT.